This T cell receptor (beta chain) emerged from a study of OX40 agonist ivuxolimab in advanced cancers. This clone was recorded a few times. Between the trimmed V and J ends, which lost 5 bases and 2 bases, there was a span of 0 bases. Germline V lookup: CDR1 WNHNN, CDR2 SYGVQD (reference sequence). The CDR3 has 11 residues. Method: immunoSEQ multiplex PCR; TCRdb's copy keeps in-frame clones and lacks some. The sample records about 140,000 clones, over 75% being singletons. The input for sequencing was CD4+ or CD8+ T cells sorted from blood, taken in a trial of the OX40 agonist ivuxolimab. The chain links TRBV10-1 to TRBJ2-2, with D unresolved. This TCR was sampled from an adult with an advanced solid tumor such as melanoma, head and neck, liver or kidney cancer. CDR3 sequence: CASSNTGELFF. Written as DNA, the CDR3 is TGCGCCAGCAGTAACACCGGGGAGCTGTTTTTT.